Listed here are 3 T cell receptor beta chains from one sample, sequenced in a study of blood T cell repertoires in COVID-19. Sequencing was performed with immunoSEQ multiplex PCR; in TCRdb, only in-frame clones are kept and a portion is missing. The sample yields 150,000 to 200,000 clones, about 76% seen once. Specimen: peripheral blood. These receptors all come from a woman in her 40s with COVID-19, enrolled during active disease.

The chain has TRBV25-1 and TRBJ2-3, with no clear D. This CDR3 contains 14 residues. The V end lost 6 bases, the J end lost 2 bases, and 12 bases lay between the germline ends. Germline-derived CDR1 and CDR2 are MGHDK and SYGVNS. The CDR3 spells CASSLPGSTDTQYF. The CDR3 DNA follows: TGTGCCAGCAGCCTCCCCGGGTCCACAGATACGCAGTATTTT. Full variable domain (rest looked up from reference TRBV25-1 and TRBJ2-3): EADIYQTPRYLVIGTGKKITLECSQTMGHDKMYWYQQDPGMELHLIHYSYGVNSTEKGDLSSESTVSRIRTEHFPLTLESARPSHTSQYLCASSLPGSTDTQYFGPGTRLTVL.

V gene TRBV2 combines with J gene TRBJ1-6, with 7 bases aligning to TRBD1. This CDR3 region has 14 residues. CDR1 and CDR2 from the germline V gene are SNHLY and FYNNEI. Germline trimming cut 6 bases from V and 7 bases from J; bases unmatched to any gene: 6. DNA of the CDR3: TGTGCCAGCAGGAGGGACAGCTTAAATTCACCCCTCCACTTT. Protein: CASRRDSLNSPLHF.

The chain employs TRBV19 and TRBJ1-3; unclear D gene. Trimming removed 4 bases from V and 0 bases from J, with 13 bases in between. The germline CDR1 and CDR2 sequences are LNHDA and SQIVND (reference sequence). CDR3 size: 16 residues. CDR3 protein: CASSSAVLSSGNTIYF. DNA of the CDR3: TGTGCCAGTAGTAGCGCGGTTCTAAGCTCTGGAAACACCATATATTTT.